This entry features one T cell receptor beta chain sequence. Antigen unknown. V was cut by 5 bases and J by 2 bases, with 22 bases left in between. The CDR3 runs to 17 residues. The germline CDR1 and CDR2 sequences are SGHTA and FQGTGA. The sample is drawn from a study of cytomegalovirus exposure and HLA in healthy donors. Broader study findings: For most TCR sequences rarity was the rule, although some public TCRs occurred in many donors. Subsequent analysis revealed that first-cohort TCR clusters tended to co-occur in the 120 or so validation repertoires. Under in vitro conditions, three CMV-associated chains were confirmed as specific for CMV antigens.

Donors came from a validation cohort of 95 to 150 subjects, distinct from the first 666-subject cohort. The repertoire was sequenced with immunoSEQ multiplex PCR; TCRdb's copy has only in-frame clones and lacks some. The sample has over 70,000 clones, about 87% seen once. This chain joins TRBV7-3 and TRBJ2-7; D is perhaps TRBD2 (7 bases). This TCR came from a young woman in good health and CMV-seropositive. Specimen: PBMCs. Written as DNA, the CDR3 is TGTGCCAGCAGCATCCACTCACGGGGGGCGCCCCCCTACGAGCAGTACTTC. Its translation: CASSIHSRGAPPYEQYF.